This T cell receptor beta chain was identified during a study of CD8+ T cells in alopecia areata. Study-level points and caveats: Normal-skin resident alphabeta T cells also appear among scalp sample sequences.

cDNA reverse transcribed from extracted RNA served as the sequencing template. Profiled with immunoSEQ multiplex PCR; TCRdb holds only in-frame clones, not every one. The sample has more than 95,000 clones; around 45% are singletons. Germline V gene sequence: CDR1 MDHEN, CDR2 SYDVKM. This CDR3 is 13 amino acids long. The V and J ends lost 3 bases and 3 bases respectively, with 9 bases between them. This clone has just a few counts. Its matching antigen is unknown. Sequenced sample: NKG2D-low CD8+ T cells sorted from blood. The chain recombines TRBV28 with TRBJ2-7, with D maybe TRBD2 (5 bases). This TCR was sampled from a human donor with alopecia areata. The DNA of the CDR3 is TGTGCCAGCAGTTTCCGGGGTAGCTACGAGCAGTACTTC. Its protein product is CASSFRGSYEQYF.